Presented here are 3 T cell receptor beta chains from one specimen sequenced in a study of T cells in localized non-small cell lung cancer (dated by TCRdb to the early 2020s). Library construction relied on the immunoSEQ multiplex PCR assay. Drawn from immuneACCESS, this table holds only the in-frame rearrangements with V and J called that TCRdb kept. Clones are partly lost; checked studies trace under half to an unresolved V gene and leave the rest unexplained. The sample table contains 12,000 or so clones; only one count was recorded for around 82% of them. The ten top clones hold around a fifth of the sample. Specimen: peripheral blood, collected before any cancer treatment. The receptors derive from a male donor at least 60 years old with stage I lung adenocarcinoma.

The chain is built from TRBV9 and TRBJ2-2; D gene ambiguous. This CDR3 has 13 residues. With 0 bases removed from V and 7 bases from J, the gap between germline ends came to 7 bases. Germline lookup yields CDR1 SGDLS and CDR2 YYNGEE. CDR3 in amino acids: CASSVGVVGELFF. In DNA, the CDR3 is TGTGCCAGCAGCGTAGGGGTCGTCGGGGAGCTGTTTTTT. The complete variable domain, with remaining parts taken from reference TRBV9 and TRBJ2-2, reads DSGVTQTPKHLITATGQRVTLRCSPRSGDLSVYWYQQSLDQGLQFLIQYYNGEERAKGNILERFSAQQFPDLHSELNLSSLELGDSALYFCASSVGVVGELFFGEGSRLTVL.

The J gene is TRBJ2-7, the V gene TRBV6-1; D gene uncertain. The CDR3 contains 13 residues. Trimming removed 1 base from V and 4 bases from J, with 8 bases in between. CDR1 is MNHNS, CDR2 SASEGT, per germline. The CDR3 DNA is TGTGCCAGCAGTGAAGGAATCAATTACGAGCAGTACTTC. Its protein is CASSEGINYEQYF.

The chain has TRBV5-4 and TRBJ2-2; 9 nucleotides align to TRBD1. The CDR3 consists of 15 residues. CDR1 and CDR2 (germline): SGHNT, YYREEE (reference sequence). The V segment lost 3 bases and the J segment 7 bases; nucleotides outside the gene matches: 7. CDR3 nucleotides: TGTGCCAGCAGCTCAGACAGGGGGTCAAACGGGGAGCTGTTTTTT. This sequence encodes CASSSDRGSNGELFF.